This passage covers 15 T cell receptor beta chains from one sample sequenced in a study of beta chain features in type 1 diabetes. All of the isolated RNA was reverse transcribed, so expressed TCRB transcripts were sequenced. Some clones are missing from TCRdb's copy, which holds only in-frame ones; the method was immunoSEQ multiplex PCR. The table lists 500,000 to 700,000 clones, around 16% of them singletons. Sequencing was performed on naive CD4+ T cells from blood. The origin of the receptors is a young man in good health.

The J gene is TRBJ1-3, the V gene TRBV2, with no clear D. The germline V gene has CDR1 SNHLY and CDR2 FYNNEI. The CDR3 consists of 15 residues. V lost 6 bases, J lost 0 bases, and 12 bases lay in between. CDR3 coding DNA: TGTGCCAGCAGCCCGGACTCCAGCTCTGGAAACACCATATATTTT. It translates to CASSPDSSSGNTIYF.

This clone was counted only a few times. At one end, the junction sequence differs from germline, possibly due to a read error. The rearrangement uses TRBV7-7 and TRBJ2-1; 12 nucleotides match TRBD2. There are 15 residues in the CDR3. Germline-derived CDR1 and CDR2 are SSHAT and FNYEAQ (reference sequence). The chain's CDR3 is CASSPTSGGYNEQFF. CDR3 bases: TGTGCTAGCAGCCCCACTAGCGGGGGGTACAATGAGCAGTTCTTC. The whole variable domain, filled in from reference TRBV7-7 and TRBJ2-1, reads GAGVSQSPRYKVTKRGQDVTLRCDPISSHATLYWYQQALGQGPEFLTYFNYEAQPDKSGLPSDRFSAERPEGSISTLTIQRTEQRDSAMYRCASSPTSGGYNEQFFGPGTRLTVL.

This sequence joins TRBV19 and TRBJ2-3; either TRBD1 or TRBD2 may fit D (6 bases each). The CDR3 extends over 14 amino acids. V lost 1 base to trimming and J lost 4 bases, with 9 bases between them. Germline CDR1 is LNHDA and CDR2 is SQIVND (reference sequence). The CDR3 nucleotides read TGTGCCAGTAGTATAGGGGGGGCCGCAGATACGCAGTATTTT. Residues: CASSIGGAADTQYF.

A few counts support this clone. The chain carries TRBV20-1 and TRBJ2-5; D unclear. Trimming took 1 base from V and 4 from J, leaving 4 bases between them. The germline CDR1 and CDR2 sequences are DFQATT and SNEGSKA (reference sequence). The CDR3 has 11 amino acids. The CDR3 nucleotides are TGCAGTGCTAGAGGCGTAGAGACCCAGTACTTC. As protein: CSARGVETQYF.

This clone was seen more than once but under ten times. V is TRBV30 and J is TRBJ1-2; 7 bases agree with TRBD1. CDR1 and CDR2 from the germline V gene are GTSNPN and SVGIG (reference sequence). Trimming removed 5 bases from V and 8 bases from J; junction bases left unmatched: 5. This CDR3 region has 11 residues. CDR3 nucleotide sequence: TGTGCCTGGGAACAGGGGATAGGCTACACCTTC. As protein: CAWEQGIGYTF.

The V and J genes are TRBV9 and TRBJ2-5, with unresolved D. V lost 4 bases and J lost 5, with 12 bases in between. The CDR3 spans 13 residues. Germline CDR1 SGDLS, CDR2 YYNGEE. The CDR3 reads CASSTPPSETQYF. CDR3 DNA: TGTGCCAGCAGCACTCCCCCCTCCGAGACCCAGTACTTC.

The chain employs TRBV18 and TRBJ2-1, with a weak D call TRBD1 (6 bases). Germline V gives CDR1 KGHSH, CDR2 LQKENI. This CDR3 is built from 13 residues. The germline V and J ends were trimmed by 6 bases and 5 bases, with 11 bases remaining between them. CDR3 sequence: CASSKDRNNEQFF. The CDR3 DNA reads TGTGCCAGCTCCAAGGACAGAAACAATGAGCAGTTCTTC.

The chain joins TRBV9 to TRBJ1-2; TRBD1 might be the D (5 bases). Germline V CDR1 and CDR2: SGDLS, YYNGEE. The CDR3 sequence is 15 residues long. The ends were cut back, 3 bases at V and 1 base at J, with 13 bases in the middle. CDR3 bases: TGTGCCAGCAGCGAGACAGCGACGGGTAACTATGGCTACACCTTC. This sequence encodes CASSETATGNYGYTF.

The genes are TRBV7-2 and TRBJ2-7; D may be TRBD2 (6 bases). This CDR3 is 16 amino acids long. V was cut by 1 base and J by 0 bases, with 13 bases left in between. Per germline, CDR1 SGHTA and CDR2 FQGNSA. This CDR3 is CASSLGFSGGSYEQYF. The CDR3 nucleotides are TGTGCCAGCAGCTTAGGGTTTAGCGGTGGCTCCTACGAGCAGTACTTC.

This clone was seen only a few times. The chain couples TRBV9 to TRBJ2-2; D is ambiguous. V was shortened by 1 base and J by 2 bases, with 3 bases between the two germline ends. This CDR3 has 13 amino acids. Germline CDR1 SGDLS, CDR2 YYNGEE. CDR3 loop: CASSVYNTGELFF. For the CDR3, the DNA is TGTGCCAGCAGCGTATATAACACCGGGGAGCTGTTTTTT.

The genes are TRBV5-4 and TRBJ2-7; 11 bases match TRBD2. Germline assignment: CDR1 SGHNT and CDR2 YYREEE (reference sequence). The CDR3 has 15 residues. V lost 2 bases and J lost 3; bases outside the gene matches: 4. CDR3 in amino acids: CASSFSGRVFYEQYF. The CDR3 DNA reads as TGTGCCAGCAGCTTTAGCGGGAGGGTATTCTACGAGCAGTACTTC.

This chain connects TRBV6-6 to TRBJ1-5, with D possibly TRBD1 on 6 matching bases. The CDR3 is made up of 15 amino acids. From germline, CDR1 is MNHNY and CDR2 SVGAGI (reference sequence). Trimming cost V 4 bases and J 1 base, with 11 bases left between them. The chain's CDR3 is CASSLVDRSNQPQHF. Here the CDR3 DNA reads TGTGCCAGCAGTTTAGTAGACAGGAGCAATCAGCCCCAGCATTTT.

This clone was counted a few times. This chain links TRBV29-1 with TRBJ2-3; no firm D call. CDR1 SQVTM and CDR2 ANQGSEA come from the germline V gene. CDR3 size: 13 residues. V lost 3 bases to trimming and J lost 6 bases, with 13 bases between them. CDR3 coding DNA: TGCAGCGTTGAGTCCCAAACGGGTGATACGCAGTATTTT. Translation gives CSVESQTGDTQYF.

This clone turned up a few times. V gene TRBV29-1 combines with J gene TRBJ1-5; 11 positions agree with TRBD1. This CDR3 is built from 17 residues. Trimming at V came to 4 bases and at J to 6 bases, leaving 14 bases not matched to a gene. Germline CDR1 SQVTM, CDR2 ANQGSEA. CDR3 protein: CSVVTPPGQGASQPQHF. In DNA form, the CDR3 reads TGCAGCGTTGTCACCCCGCCCGGACAGGGGGCATCTCAGCCCCAGCATTTT.

The CDR3 coding sequence is TGTGCCAGCAGCGTAGGGGGCGGATGGAACACCGGGGAGCTGTTTTTT. Translated, it gives CASSVGGGWNTGELFF. The V call is TRBV9, the J call TRBJ2-2; possible D gene TRBD1, 5 bases. CDR3 size: 16 residues. V was clipped by 0 bases and J by 1 base, with 10 bases between them. Germline-derived CDR1 and CDR2 are SGDLS and YYNGEE.